One sample yielded the 11 T cell receptor beta chains listed below, sequenced in a study of T-cell memory formation after mild COVID-19. TCRdb re-analysed the 5' RACE reads in MiXCR, keeping a single row per CDR3 protein. Seen here are more than 450,000 distinct CDR3 sequences, approximately 19% observed once, and the top ten hold approximately 12%. Sequencing was done on a sample of PBMCs or a T cell subset sorted from them (not recorded which). Receptor source: an adult woman who had mild COVID-19 (a few samples of this study predate the infection). Cell type and time point are not known.

This clonotype has a handful of counts. The V and J genes are TRBV12-3 or TRBV12-4 and TRBJ1-1; no firm D call. This CDR3 comprises 14 residues. V was shortened by 5 bases and J by 4 bases, with 14 bases between the two germline ends. CDR3 amino acids: CASSPRRSTTEAFF. In nucleotides, the CDR3 is TGTGCCAGCAGTCCCAGGCGCAGCACCACTGAAGCTTTCTTT.

This chain connects TRBV7-3 to TRBJ2-5; D is ambiguous. The CDR3 is 13 residues long. Between the trimmed V and J ends, which lost 4 bases and 5 bases, there was a span of 11 bases. Germline assignment: CDR1 SGHTA and CDR2 FQGTGA. CDR3 protein: CASSSNPRETQYF. Here the CDR3 DNA reads TGTGCCAGCAGCTCCAACCCGAGGGAGACCCAGTACTTC. The full variable domain, with the rest looked up from reference TRBV7-3 and TRBJ2-5, is GAGVSQTPSNKVTEKGKYVELRCDPISGHTALYWYRQSLGQGPEFLIYFQGTGAADDSGLPNDRFFAVRPEGSVSTLKIQRTERGDSAVYLCASSSNPRETQYFGPGTRLLVL.

This clonotype was counted between two and nine times. This chain joins TRBV4-3 and TRBJ1-4; D perhaps matches TRBD1 (6 bases). The CDR3 has 12 amino acids. The V end was cut by 8 bases, the J end by 8 bases, with 12 bases between. Germline CDR1 LGHNA, CDR2 YSLEER. CDR3 nucleotide sequence: TGCGCCAGCGGTTGGGGGGCCGAAAAACTGTTTTTT. Its protein product is CASGWGAEKLFF.

The chain's CDR3 is CASSQDLGDSNQPQHF. The CDR3 bases are TGTGCCAGCAGCCAAGATCTTGGTGATAGCAATCAGCCCCAGCATTTT. The chain has TRBV4-2 and TRBJ1-5; no definite D call. This CDR3 has 16 amino acids. With 0 bases removed from V and 0 bases from J, the gap between germline ends came to 9 bases. Germline V gives CDR1 LGHNA, CDR2 YNFKEQ.

In this sample, this clonotype turned up a few times. CDR3 sequence (DNA): TGTGCCAGCAGCCAAGTAACGGCAGGAAATTCACCCCTCCACTTT. Its protein is CASSQVTAGNSPLHF. The J gene is TRBJ1-6, the V gene TRBV3-1; D unclear. CDR1 LGHDT and CDR2 YNNKEL come from the germline V gene (reference sequence). This CDR3 region has 15 residues. V gave up 1 base and J gave up 7 bases, with 11 bases separating them.

This clonotype was recorded many times. The V gene is TRBV7-2, the J gene TRBJ2-2, with 9 bases that match TRBD1. CDR1 is SGHTA and CDR2 is FQGNSA in the germline V gene. V shed 5 bases, J shed 7 bases, and the junction held 14 bases outside the gene matches. The CDR3 has 17 amino acids. CDR3 sequence: CASSPPLRDRVIGELFF. CDR3 bases: TGTGCCAGCAGCCCCCCTCTCCGGGACAGGGTGATCGGGGAGCTGTTTTTT.

The genes are TRBV6-2 or TRBV6-3 and TRBJ2-1; 7 positions agree with TRBD2. Per the germline V gene, CDR1 is MNHEY and CDR2 is SVGEGT. V lost 6 bases and J lost 8; bases outside the gene matches: 10. The CDR3 is 14 residues long. The CDR3 coding sequence is TGTGCCAGCAGACTAGCGTCGGAGGTAGATGAGCAGTTCTTC. The encoded protein is CASRLASEVDEQFF.

This clonotype was picked up a small number of times. This chain joins TRBV20-1 and TRBJ2-7, with no clear D. The CDR3 runs 13 residues. Between the trimmed V and J ends, which lost 2 bases and 0 bases, there was a span of 8 bases. CDR1 is DFQATT, CDR2 SNEGSKA, per germline (reference sequence). The CDR3 DNA is TGCAGTGCTAGACACCCGGACTCCTACGAGCAGTACTTC. Amino acid sequence: CSARHPDSYEQYF.

J is TRBJ2-2 and V is TRBV7-2, with 9 bases identical to TRBD1. Per the germline V gene, CDR1 is SGHTA and CDR2 is FQGNSA. The V and J ends lost 5 bases and 6 bases, in that order; junction bases with no gene match: 10. This CDR3 has 16 residues. The CDR3: CASSPQTGTGSGELFF. CDR3 nucleotides: TGTGCCAGCAGCCCTCAGACCGGGACAGGGTCCGGGGAGCTGTTTTTT.

This chain connects TRBV18 to TRBJ2-1; TRBD2 matches at 7 bases. The CDR3 spans 14 residues. The V segment lost 3 bases and the J segment 8 bases; nucleotides outside the gene matches: 7. Looked up from germline, CDR1 is KGHSH and CDR2 is LQKENI. The CDR3 here is CASSPSAGVHEQFF. Here the CDR3 DNA reads TGTGCCAGCTCACCCTCCGCGGGAGTCCATGAGCAGTTCTTC.

This clonotype was observed at least ten times. The V call is TRBV12-3 or TRBV12-4, the J call TRBJ2-3; TRBD2 might be the D (5 bases). V lost 3 bases to trimming and J lost 3 bases, with 16 bases between them. This CDR3 has 16 amino acids. The CDR3 loop is CASSFIVAGETDTQYF. The CDR3 DNA reads TGTGCCAGCAGTTTCATCGTCGCGGGTGAGACAGATACGCAGTATTTT.